The clone carrying this T cell receptor (beta chain) was seen many times. The antigen is unknown. V shed 4 bases and J shed 8 bases, with 17 bases lying between them. The CDR3 spans 14 residues. CDR1 LNHDA and CDR2 SQIVND come from the germline V gene (reference sequence). Samples came from axillary lymph nodes draining the breast cancer. Each CDR3 protein gets one entry after TCRdb re-called the multiplex PCR reads with MiXCR. The sample lists a few hundred thousand distinct CDR3 sequences, 30% to 35% occurring once. The sample belongs to a study of breast tumors, draining lymph nodes, adjacent tissues. Study-level findings and limits: The data were judged consistent with most tumor T cells coming from lymph node and expanding in tumor. Data only fit, rather than demonstrated, lymph node origin of most tumor T cells. Tumor TCR diversity was below lymph nodes but above nontumor tissue. Tumor and nontumor repertoires were significantly more similar in luminal-like than in basal-like breast cancer.

The sequence derives from a female donor with breast cancer. Some clones in this sample may be carry-over from other donors' samples. The chain joins TRBV19 to TRBJ1-2, with D unresolved. Sequencing was done on a sample of axillary lymph node tissue. CDR3 nucleotides: TGTGCCAGTAGTAAGAGACTCCAGGAGGAGGGCTACACCTTC. Amino acids: CASSKRLQEEGYTF.